This passage covers 20 T cell receptor beta chains from one sample sequenced in a study of CD4 and CD8 cells across lung adenocarcinoma regions. TCRdb re-derived calls from the PCR reads in MiXCR, one entry per CDR3 protein. The sample consists of some 7,000 distinct CDR3 sequences, around half of them appearing once. Material for sequencing was CD8+ T cells from the center of a lung tumor. The receptors were gathered from a male donor with lung adenocarcinoma. The CD4 and CD8 labels of this study may be unreliable.

This clonotype was found a few times. This chain links TRBV12-5 with TRBJ2-2, with D unresolved. CDR3 length: 12 residues. Germline V gene sequence: CDR1 LGHNT, CDR2 FRNRAP. Trimming left V 3 bases short and J 4 bases short, with 3 bases between. The CDR3 DNA follows: TGTGCTAGTGGTTTCCCCACCGGGGAGCTGTTTTTT. The encoded protein is CASGFPTGELFF.

The chain joins TRBV27 to TRBJ2-3; TRBD1 agrees at 7 bases. From germline, CDR1 is MNHEY and CDR2 SMNVEV (reference sequence). V lost 6 bases to trimming and J lost 12 bases; unmatched junction nucleotides: 18. The CDR3 runs to 15 residues. CDR3 coding DNA: TGTGCCAGCAGCCAGGGGGTGGGAGCCAAAAACACTCAGTATTTT. It encodes CASSQGVGAKNTQYF.

Comments on this clonotype: A junction boundary mismatches the germline segment, possibly from a read error. V is TRBV7-7 and J is TRBJ2-1, with no clear D. The J call may not be correct, given that the DNA end is closer to TRBJ2-5. CDR3 length equals 13 residues. The V gene's germline CDR1 is SSHAT and CDR2 FNYEAQ (reference sequence). CDR3 DNA: TGTGCTAGCAGCTTAGTTGTCATGGAGACCCAGTACTTC. It yields the protein CASSLVVMETQYF.

This clonotype was seen many times. The V gene is TRBV27, the J gene TRBJ2-5, with 8 bases matching TRBD2. With the DNA end fitting TRBJ2-7 better, the J assignment may be wrong. Germline CDR1 reads MNHEY; CDR2 reads SMNVEV (reference sequence). This CDR3 contains 16 residues. The CDR3 spells CASSFLAGGTTYEQYF. The CDR3 DNA reads TGTGCCAGCAGTTTTCTGGCGGGAGGAACAACTTACGAGCAGTACTTC.

In regard to this clonotype: One end of the junction is discordant with germline, which a read error may explain. The chain is built from TRBV27 and TRBJ2-4; maybe TRBD1 (6 bases). This CDR3 is 16 amino acids long. The germline gives CDR1 MNHEY, CDR2 SMNVEV (reference sequence). Here the CDR3 DNA reads TGTGCCAGCCGTTGCTGGGGGCCTGGGGTCACAAATACGCAGTATTTC. Protein sequence: CASRCWGPGVTNTQYF.

The chain carries TRBV12-3 or TRBV12-4 and TRBJ2-4; possibly TRBD1 or TRBD2 for D (6 bases each). Matching the DNA end better, TRBJ2-7 makes the J call doubtful. CDR3 length: 15 amino acids. CDR3 loop: CASSLKVQGGHEQYF. The CDR3 DNA follows: TGTGCCAGCAGTTTAAAAGTACAGGGAGGACACGAGCAGTACTTC.

By sample share, this clonotype is medium-sized. The genes are TRBV7-3 and TRBJ2-1; 15 bases align to TRBD2. Germline V gene data show CDR1 as SGHTA and CDR2 as FQGTGA. J lost 10 bases, V lost 5 bases, and 6 bases had no gene match. The CDR3 is made up of 15 amino acids. CDR3 in DNA: TGTGCCAGCAGCAAGGGACTAGCGGGAGGAGGGGAGCAGTTCTTC. It codes for CASSKGLAGGGEQFF.

By share of the sample, this clonotype is medium-sized (0.01 to 0.1%). V usage is TRBV6-1 and J usage is TRBJ1-2, with D maybe TRBD1 (6 bases). Germline V lookup: CDR1 MNHNS, CDR2 SASEGT. Deletions cut 6 bases from V and 8 bases from J, with 16 bases between. The CDR3 covers 13 residues. The DNA for the CDR3 is TGTGCCAGCAGCTCCAGGGGTTACCGGGGCTACACCTTC. Amino acids: CASSSRGYRGYTF.

The chain carries TRBV6-5 and TRBJ2-4; 12 bases are a match to TRBD1. V lost 2 bases to trimming and J lost 2 bases; unmatched junction nucleotides: 4. Germline assignment: CDR1 MNHEY and CDR2 SVGAGI. CDR3 length equals 17 residues. DNA of the CDR3: TGTGCCAGCAGTTACAAGGGACAGGGGGCCACCAAAAACATTCAGTACTTC. Translating it yields CASSYKGQGATKNIQYF.

The table lists this clonotype with a few counts. The J gene is TRBJ1-2, the V gene TRBV27; the match to TRBD1 covers 10 bases. The V gene end was trimmed by 7 bases and the J gene end by 6 bases; junction bases not matched to a gene: 8. CDR3 length: 14 residues. CDR1 is MNHEY and CDR2 is SMNVEV in the germline V gene (reference sequence). The CDR3 nucleotides are TGTGCCAGCACAACTGGGACAGGGGCGGATGGCTACACCTTC. Its protein product is CASTTGTGADGYTF.

This sequence joins TRBV4-3 and TRBJ2-3; no reliable D call. The V gene's germline CDR1 is LGHNA and CDR2 YSLEER. V was trimmed by 0 bases and J by 6 bases, leaving 10 bases between them. CDR3 length equals 14 residues. The CDR3 region is CASSQDQRADTQYF. In DNA form, the CDR3 reads TGCGCCAGCAGCCAAGATCAAAGGGCTGATACGCAGTATTTT.

The chain couples TRBV25-1 to TRBJ2-1, with 7 bases lining up with TRBD1. Germline-derived CDR1 and CDR2 are MGHDK and SYGVNS. CDR3 length: 15 amino acids. V lost 7 bases to trimming and J lost 3 bases; unmatched junction nucleotides: 9. CDR3 residues: CASINDREHYNEQFF. CDR3 sequence (DNA): TGTGCCAGCATTAACGACAGGGAACACTACAATGAGCAGTTCTTC.

This chain uses TRBV6-1 with TRBJ2-1; D is tentatively TRBD1 or TRBD2 (5 bases each). The germline V gene has CDR1 MNHNS and CDR2 SASEGT. The CDR3 spans 15 residues. Trimming removed 4 bases at V and 7 bases at J, with 17 bases between. The CDR3 spells CASSGNLGRINEQFF. As DNA, the CDR3 is TGTGCCAGCAGTGGGAACTTGGGACGTATAAATGAGCAGTTCTTC.

Comment on this clonotype: With a much larger clone just one base away, this may be a read error. V and J are TRBV12-3 or TRBV12-4 and TRBJ2-1; tentatively, D is TRBD1 or TRBD2 (6 bases each). This CDR3 region has 15 residues. The germline V and J ends were trimmed by 3 bases and 13 bases, with 22 bases remaining between them. CDR3 loop: CASSFSQGTGETQFF. DNA for the CDR3: TGTGCCAGCAGTTTTAGCCAGGGGACGGGAGAGACCCAGTTCTTC.

The chain couples TRBV11-1 to TRBJ1-1, with D possibly TRBD1 on 6 matching bases. The CDR3 sequence is 14 residues long. Per germline, CDR1 SGHAT and CDR2 FQDESV (reference sequence). Between the trimmed V and J ends, which lost 7 bases and 4 bases, there was a span of 16 bases. The CDR3 DNA reads as TGTGCCAGCACCATAATTGTAGGGGGCACTGAAGCTTTCTTT. This codes for CASTIIVGGTEAFF.

This clonotype was counted a single time. The chain links TRBV6-1 to TRBJ2-5, with 7 bases aligning to TRBD1. Trimming took 6 bases from V and 13 from J; bases not matched to a gene: 14. Germline loops: CDR1 MNHNS, CDR2 SASEGT. The length of the CDR3 is 13 residues. The CDR3 nucleotides are TGTGCCAGCAGACCCACAGGGGCCAACGCCCTGTACTTC. Its protein is CASRPTGANALYF.

This clonotype was seen ten or more times. The rearrangement uses TRBV6-1 and TRBJ2-5; the match to TRBD2 covers 10 bases. Gene TRBJ2-7 matches the end of the DNA better, so the J call may be wrong. Looked up from germline, CDR1 is MNHNS and CDR2 is SASEGT. This CDR3 comprises 15 residues. In DNA, the CDR3 is TGTGCCAGCAGTGAAGCGGCTAGCGGGAGTTACGAGCAGTACTTC. Residues: CASSEAASGSYEQYF.

Turning to this clonotype: At one of its ends the junction is not consistent with the germline gene, which may arise from a read error. This chain joins TRBV6-1 and TRBJ2-3; possibly TRBD2 for D (7 bases). The CDR3 has 15 amino acids. Germline V gene lookup returns CDR1 MNHNS and CDR2 SASEGT. The CDR3 here is CARGEGGGDPETQYF. As DNA, the CDR3 is TGTGCCAGGGGTGAAGGGGGGGGTGACCCAGAGACGCAGTATTTT.

This chain links TRBV27 with TRBJ1-2; TRBD1 aligns across 9 bases. Germline V CDR1 and CDR2: MNHEY, SMNVEV (reference sequence). J was trimmed by 7 bases and V by 3 bases; bases with no gene match: 6. This CDR3 is built from 14 residues. The CDR3 DNA reads as TGTGCCAGCAGTTTTGACAGGGGGAATACTGGCTACACCTTC. Its protein product is CASSFDRGNTGYTF.

About this clonotype itself: The junction shows a germline mismatch at one end, possibly a read error. This rearrangement joins TRBV6-1 to TRBJ2-3; 7 bases line up with TRBD1. The CDR3 covers 17 residues. The germline gives CDR1 MNHNS, CDR2 SASEGT. The CDR3 coding sequence is TGTGCCAGCAGACAGGGGCTACCGGCTGCTAGCACCAATGCGCAGTATTTC. As protein: CASRQGLPAASTNAQYF.